Presented here are 10 T cell receptor beta chains from one specimen sequenced in a study of cytomegalovirus exposure and HLA in healthy donors. It was with 60 Vbeta and 13 Jbeta primers that the PCR ran. TCRdb's copy holds only in-frame clones and misses some; the assay was immunoSEQ multiplex PCR. The sample carries over 85,000 clones, roughly 80% recorded once. The sequenced sample consisted of PBMCs. The origin of the receptors is a female donor in good health and CMV-seronegative.

V is TRBV4-1 and J is TRBJ2-3, with a tentative D call TRBD2 (6 bases). Trimming removed 4 bases at V and 2 bases at J, with 19 bases between. The germline gives CDR1 MGHRA, CDR2 YSYEKL. This CDR3 spans 17 amino acids. In DNA form, the CDR3 reads TGCGCCAGCAGCCTGACCTCTGGGGGGATTTACACAGATACGCAGTATTTT. Translated: CASSLTSGGIYTDTQYF.

Comment on this clone: A junction boundary mismatches the germline segment, possibly from a read error. The chain employs TRBV7-7 and TRBJ2-1; 10 bases agree with TRBD1. Germline assignment: CDR1 SSHAT and CDR2 FNYEAQ (reference sequence). This CDR3 contains 15 residues. CDR3 sequence: CASSRRQGAWNEQFF. The CDR3 DNA reads TGTGCTAGCAGCCGAAGACAGGGGGCATGGAATGAGCAGTTCTTC.

The V gene is TRBV5-1, the J gene TRBJ1-2, with 12 bases matching TRBD1. This CDR3 contains 15 residues. The V gene's germline CDR1 is SGHRS and CDR2 YFSETQ. V shed 3 bases, J shed 11 bases, and the junction held 11 bases outside the gene matches. CDR3: CASSSQYGTGGIYTF. For the CDR3, the DNA is TGCGCCAGCAGCTCGCAATACGGGACAGGGGGCATATACACCTTC.

V gene TRBV28 combines with J gene TRBJ1-6, with 9 bases identical to TRBD1. Germline lookup yields CDR1 MDHEN and CDR2 SYDVKM. J lost 0 bases, V lost 8 bases, and 8 bases had no gene match. CDR3 length: 17 amino acids. The CDR3 region has the DNA TGTGCCAGCTACCGGGACAGGGTGTCCTCCTATAATTCACCCCTCCACTTT. The encoded protein is CASYRDRVSSYNSPLHF. The variable domain in full, with the rest retrieved from reference TRBV28 and TRBJ1-6, is DVKVTQSSRYLVKRTGEKVFLECVQDMDHENMFWYRQDPGLGLRLIYFSYDVKMKEKGDIPEGYSVSREKKERFSLILESASTNQTSMYLCASYRDRVSSYNSPLHFGNGTRLTVT.

The chain uses TRBV7-2 and TRBJ1-1, with 12 bases that match TRBD1. Germline CDR1 reads SGHTA; CDR2 reads FQGNSA. This CDR3 spans 15 amino acids. Trimming at V came to 2 bases and at J to 8 bases, leaving 6 bases not matched to a gene. The CDR3 sequence: CASSLRGQGAGEAFF. The CDR3 DNA follows: TGTGCCAGCAGCTTAAGGGGACAGGGGGCGGGAGAAGCTTTCTTT.

CDR3 nucleotide sequence: TGCGCCAGCAGCCCCCAAATGGCGGGAGACGGTAGAGGTGAGCAGTTCTTC. This gives the protein CASSPQMAGDGRGEQFF. This sequence joins TRBV4-1 and TRBJ2-1; 7 bases fit TRBD2. The germline CDR1 and CDR2 sequences are MGHRA and YSYEKL. The CDR3 covers 17 residues. V trimming: 4 bases; J trimming: 9 bases; junction bases outside the gene matches: 18.

This chain joins TRBV7-9 and TRBJ2-1, with D possibly being TRBD2 (5 bases). Trimming took 6 bases from V and 1 from J, leaving 7 bases between them. The CDR3 length is 13 residues. Germline values: CDR1 SEHNR, CDR2 FQNEAQ (reference sequence). The CDR3 here is CASRSGSYNEQFF. In nucleotides, the CDR3 is TGTGCCAGCAGATCGGGATCCTACAATGAGCAGTTCTTC.

This chain connects TRBV5-6 to TRBJ2-7, with TRBD1 as a possible D gene (5 bases). The germline CDR1 and CDR2 sequences are SGHDT and YYEEEE. The CDR3 loop spans 12 amino acids. V lost 3 bases and J lost 3, with 7 bases in between. DNA of the CDR3: TGTGCCAGCAGCTGGGGCAACTACGAGCAGTACTTC. Amino acid sequence: CASSWGNYEQYF.

This clone has a handful of counts. The chain links TRBV2 to TRBJ2-2, with TRBD1 as a possible D gene (7 bases). The V gene's germline CDR1 is SNHLY and CDR2 FYNNEI. The CDR3 is 15 residues long. V lost 4 bases and J 2 bases, leaving 11 bases between the germline ends. CDR3 protein: CASSVQGGNTGELFF. CDR3 bases: TGTGCCAGCAGTGTCCAGGGGGGAAACACCGGGGAGCTGTTTTTT. Together with reference TRBV2 and TRBJ2-2, the CDR3 gives the full variable domain: EPEVTQTPSHQVTQMGQEVILRCVPISNHLYFYWYRQILGQKVEFLVSFYNNEISEKSEIFDDQFSVERPDGSNFTLKIRSTKLEDSAMYFCASSVQGGNTGELFFGEGSRLTVL.

Remarks on this clone: The sample carries other DNA sequences with the same CDR3. The chain links TRBV7-2 to TRBJ1-1, with D tentatively TRBD1 (6 bases). The CDR3 totals 14 residues. The germline V and J ends were trimmed by 4 bases and 0 bases, with 9 bases remaining between them. CDR1 and CDR2 from the germline V gene are SGHTA and FQGNSA. CDR3: CASSWGQLNTEAFF. The CDR3 DNA reads TGTGCCAGCAGCTGGGGGCAGCTGAACACTGAAGCTTTCTTT.